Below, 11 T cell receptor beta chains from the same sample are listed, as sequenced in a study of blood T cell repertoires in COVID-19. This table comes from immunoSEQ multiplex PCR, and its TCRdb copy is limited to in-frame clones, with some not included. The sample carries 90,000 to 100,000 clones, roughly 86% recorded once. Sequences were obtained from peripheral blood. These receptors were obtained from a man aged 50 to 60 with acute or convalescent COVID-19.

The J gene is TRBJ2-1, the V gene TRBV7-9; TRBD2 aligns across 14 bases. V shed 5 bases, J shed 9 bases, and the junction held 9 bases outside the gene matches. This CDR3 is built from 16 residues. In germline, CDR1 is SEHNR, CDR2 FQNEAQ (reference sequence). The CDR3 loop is CASSPSGTSGSGEQFF. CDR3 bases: TGTGCCAGCAGCCCGTCGGGGACTAGCGGGAGTGGTGAGCAGTTCTTC.

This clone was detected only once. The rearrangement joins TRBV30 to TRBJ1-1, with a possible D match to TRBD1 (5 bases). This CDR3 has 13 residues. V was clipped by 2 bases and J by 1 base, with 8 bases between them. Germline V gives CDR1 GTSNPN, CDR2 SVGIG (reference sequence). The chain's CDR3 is CAWSKDTNTEAFF. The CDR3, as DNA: TGTGCCTGGAGTAAGGACACGAACACTGAAGCTTTCTTT.

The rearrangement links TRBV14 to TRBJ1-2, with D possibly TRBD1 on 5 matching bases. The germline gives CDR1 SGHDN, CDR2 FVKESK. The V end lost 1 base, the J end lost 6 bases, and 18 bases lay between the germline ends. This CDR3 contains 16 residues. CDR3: CASSQGDSAYRNGYTF. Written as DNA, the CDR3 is TGTGCCAGCAGCCAAGGGGACTCAGCTTATAGGAATGGCTACACCTTC.

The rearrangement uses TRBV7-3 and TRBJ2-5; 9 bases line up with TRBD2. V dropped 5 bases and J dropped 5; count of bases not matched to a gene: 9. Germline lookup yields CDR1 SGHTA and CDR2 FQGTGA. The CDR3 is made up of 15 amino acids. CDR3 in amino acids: CASSPGAGGLETQYF. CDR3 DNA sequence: TGTGCCAGCAGCCCCGGCGCGGGAGGGTTGGAGACCCAGTACTTC.

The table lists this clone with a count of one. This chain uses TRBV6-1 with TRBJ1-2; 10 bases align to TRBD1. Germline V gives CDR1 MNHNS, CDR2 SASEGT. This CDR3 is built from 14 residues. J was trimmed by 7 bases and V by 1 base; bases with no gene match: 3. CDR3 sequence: CASSEGTGGRGYTF. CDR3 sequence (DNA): TGTGCCAGCAGTGAAGGGACAGGGGGTCGTGGCTACACCTTC.

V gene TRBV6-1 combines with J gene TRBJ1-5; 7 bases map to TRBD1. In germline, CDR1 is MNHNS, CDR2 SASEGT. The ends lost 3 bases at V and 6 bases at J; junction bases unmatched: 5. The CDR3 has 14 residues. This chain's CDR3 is CASSDTGAAQPQHF. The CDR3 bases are TGTGCCAGCAGTGATACAGGGGCAGCTCAGCCCCAGCATTTT.

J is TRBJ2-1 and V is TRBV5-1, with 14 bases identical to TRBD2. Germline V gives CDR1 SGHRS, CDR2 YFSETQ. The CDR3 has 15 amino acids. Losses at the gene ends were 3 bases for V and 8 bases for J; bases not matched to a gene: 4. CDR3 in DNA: TGCGCCAGCAGCTACGGACTAGCGGGAGGTTATGAGCAGTTCTTC. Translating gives CASSYGLAGGYEQFF.

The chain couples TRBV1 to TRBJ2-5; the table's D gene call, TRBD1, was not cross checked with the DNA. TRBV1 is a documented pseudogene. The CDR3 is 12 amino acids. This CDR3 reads CTSSGRVETQYF. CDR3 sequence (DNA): TGCACCAGCAGCGGGCGCGTAGAGACCCAGTACTTC.

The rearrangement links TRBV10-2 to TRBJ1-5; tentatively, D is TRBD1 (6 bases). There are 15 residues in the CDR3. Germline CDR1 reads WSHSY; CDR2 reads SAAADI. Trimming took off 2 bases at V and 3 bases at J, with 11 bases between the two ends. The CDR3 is CASSEEGQFNQPQHF. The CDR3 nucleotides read TGCGCCAGCAGTGAGGAAGGACAGTTCAATCAGCCCCAGCATTTT.

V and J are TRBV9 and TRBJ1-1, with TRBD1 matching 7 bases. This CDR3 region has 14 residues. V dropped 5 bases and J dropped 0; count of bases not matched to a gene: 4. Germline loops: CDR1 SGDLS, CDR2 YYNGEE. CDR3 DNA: TGTGCCAGCAGTAACAGGGGAATGAACACTGAAGCTTTCTTT. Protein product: CASSNRGMNTEAFF.

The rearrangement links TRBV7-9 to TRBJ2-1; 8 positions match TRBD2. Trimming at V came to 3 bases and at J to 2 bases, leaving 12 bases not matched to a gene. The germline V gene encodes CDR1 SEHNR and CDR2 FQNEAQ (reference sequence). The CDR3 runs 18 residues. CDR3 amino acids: CASSFPSGGREAYNEQFF. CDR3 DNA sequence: TGTGCCAGCAGCTTTCCCTCCGGGGGGCGGGAGGCCTACAATGAGCAGTTCTTC. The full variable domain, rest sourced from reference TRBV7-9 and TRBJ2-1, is DTGVSQNPRHKITKRGQNVTFRCDPISEHNRLYWYRQTLGQGPEFLTYFQNEAQLEKSRLLSDRFSAERPKGSFSTLEIQRTEQGDSAMYLCASSFPSGGREAYNEQFFGPGTRLTVL.